This record looks at one TCR beta chain sequence and its context. Antigen specificity is unknown. The data were produced by immunoSEQ multiplex PCR, yet TCRdb's version contains in-frame clones alone and is incomplete. The sample holds around 100,000 clones, under 90% seen once. The CDR3 contains 14 residues. Germline CDR1 is ENHRY and CDR2 is SYGVKD. V was pared by 6 bases and J by 4 bases, with 15 bases between. Noted time point: week 11, during vaccination. The content of each vaccine dose was 300 ug of mutant IDH1 20-mer peptide, and topical imiquimod accompanied it. These data belong to a study of a mutant IDH1 vaccine in newly diagnosed glioma.

This TCR was recovered from a woman between 50 and 59 years old with glioma. The specimen was PBMCs, collected from a glioma patient whose treatment included an IDH1 peptide vaccine. The gene calls are TRBV10-3 and TRBJ1-1; D perhaps matches TRBD1 (6 bases). The CDR3 here is CAIRNREESTEAFF. The DNA of the CDR3 is TGTGCCATCAGGAACAGGGAAGAGAGCACTGAAGCTTTCTTT.